A selection of T cell receptor beta chains follows, all from one sample in a study of cytomegalovirus exposure and HLA in healthy donors. Data came from immunoSEQ multiplex PCR; TCRdb stores just in-frame clones and leaves some out. The data show more than 80,000 clones, around 86% seen once. Material: PBMCs. The receptors originated from a female donor in good health and CMV-seropositive. CDR3s leave out the opening cysteine and the closing phenylalanine or tryptophan.

v_gene: TRBV2; len: 12; j_gene: TRBJ1-5; CDR3aa: ASSAGPSNQPQH
v_gene: TRBV28; len: 11; j_gene: TRBJ2-7; CDR3aa: ASSLFYRGGQY
v_gene: TRBV7-9; len: 12; j_gene: TRBJ2-7; CDR3aa: ASSPRDGTYEQY
v_gene: TRBV18; len: 15; j_gene: TRBJ2-7; CDR3aa: ASSPVVGSGDSYEQY
v_gene: TRBV19; len: 16; j_gene: TRBJ1-1; CDR3aa: ASSIGPGTGTLNTEAF
v_gene: TRBV6-5; len: 12; j_gene: TRBJ2-7; CDR3aa: ASSSLGQSYEQY
v_gene: TRBV7-2; len: 12; j_gene: TRBJ2-7; CDR3aa: ASSLTSASYEQY
v_gene: TRBV19; len: 14; j_gene: TRBJ2-7; CDR3aa: ASSRPTGGHSYEQY
v_gene: TRBV5-1; len: 13; j_gene: TRBJ1-2; CDR3aa: ASSRIPGQGYGYT
v_gene: TRBV11-3; len: 11; j_gene: TRBJ1-1; CDR3aa: ASSLGSQAEAF
v_gene: TRBV7-9; len: 9; j_gene: TRBJ2-5; CDR3aa: ASSFRETQY
v_gene: TRBV29-1; len: 12; j_gene: TRBJ2-2; CDR3aa: SVDTSGAGGELF
v_gene: TRBV4-1; len: 14; j_gene: TRBJ1-6; CDR3aa: ASSQDSGTYNSPLH
v_gene: TRBV5-1; len: 14; j_gene: TRBJ1-4; CDR3aa: ASSLDGTGMSEKLF
v_gene: TRBV12-5; len: 13; j_gene: TRBJ2-7; CDR3aa: ASGLVLRSSYEQY
v_gene: TRBV27; len: 8; j_gene: TRBJ1-5; CDR3aa: ASSYQPQH
v_gene: TRBV19; len: 14; j_gene: TRBJ1-5; CDR3aa: ASSMSRLSSNQPQH
v_gene: TRBV7-3; len: 11; j_gene: TRBJ1-1; CDR3aa: ASSPGGNTEAF
v_gene: TRBV6-5; len: 14; j_gene: TRBJ1-1; CDR3aa: ASSYSTGGRGVQAF
v_gene: TRBV7-9; len: 10; j_gene: TRBJ1-5; CDR3aa: ASSLRDQPQH
v_gene: TRBV7-9; len: 15; j_gene: TRBJ2-3; CDR3aa: ASSSPTTSGATDTQY
v_gene: TRBV5-4; len: 11; j_gene: TRBJ1-2; CDR3aa: ASSPGGFYGYT
v_gene: TRBV25-1; len: 12; j_gene: TRBJ2-7; CDR3aa: ASRIAGDSDEQY
v_gene: TRBV2; len: 14; j_gene: TRBJ1-1; CDR3aa: AIPREVPNQNTEAF
v_gene: TRBV19; len: 12; j_gene: TRBJ2-5; CDR3aa: ASSKFRQGETQY
v_gene: TRBV11-2; len: 17; j_gene: TRBJ2-2; CDR3aa: ASSSSISAGRAFTGELF
v_gene: TRBV5-1; len: 15; j_gene: TRBJ2-6; CDR3aa: ASSLTSGRSGANVLT
v_gene: TRBV11-2; len: 13; j_gene: TRBJ2-5; CDR3aa: ASSRWASGEETQY
v_gene: TRBV5-6; len: 10; j_gene: TRBJ2-7; CDR3aa: ASSSSAYEQY
v_gene: TRBV18; len: 13; j_gene: TRBJ2-1; CDR3aa: ASSPSAVGGHEQF
v_gene: TRBV19; len: 13; j_gene: TRBJ2-4; CDR3aa: ASTTGFRAKNIQY
v_gene: TRBV27; len: 12; j_gene: TRBJ1-1; CDR3aa: ASGHGLSGTEAF
v_gene: TRBV19; len: 12; j_gene: TRBJ1-2; CDR3aa: ASSRRTGNYGYT
v_gene: TRBV10-3; len: 12; j_gene: TRBJ2-7; CDR3aa: AISESGEGYEQY
v_gene: TRBV29-1; len: 9; j_gene: TRBJ2-7; CDR3aa: SVDREYEQY
v_gene: TRBV28; len: 15; j_gene: TRBJ2-2; CDR3aa: ASSTRWAGGNTGELF
v_gene: TRBV7-6; len: 12; j_gene: TRBJ2-7; CDR3aa: ASSPRDRVYEQY
v_gene: TRBV19; len: 12; j_gene: TRBJ1-5; CDR3aa: ASIGGAINQPQH
v_gene: TRBV9; len: 12; j_gene: TRBJ2-7; CDR3aa: ASSAGQGAGAQY
v_gene: TRBV13; len: 12; j_gene: TRBJ2-5; CDR3aa: ASSSRDREETQY
v_gene: TRBV27; len: 14; j_gene: TRBJ1-2; CDR3aa: ASSLIPGQGRDGYT